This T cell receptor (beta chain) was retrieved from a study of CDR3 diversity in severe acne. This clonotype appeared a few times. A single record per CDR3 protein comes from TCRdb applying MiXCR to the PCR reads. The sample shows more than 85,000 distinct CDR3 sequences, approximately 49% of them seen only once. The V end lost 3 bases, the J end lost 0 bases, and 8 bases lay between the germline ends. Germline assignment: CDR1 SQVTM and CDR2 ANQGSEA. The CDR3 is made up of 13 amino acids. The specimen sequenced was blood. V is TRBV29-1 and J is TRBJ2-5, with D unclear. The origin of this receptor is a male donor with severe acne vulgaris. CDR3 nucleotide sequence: TGCAGCGTTGAGGGCCGTGACCAAGAGACCCAGTACTTC. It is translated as CSVEGRDQETQYF.